Following are 19 T cell receptor beta chains from one sample sequenced in a study of identical twins. TCRdb used MiXCR to reprocess the 5' RACE reads, holding one entry per CDR3 protein. The repertoire consists of about 500,000 distinct CDR3 sequences, with roughly an eighth occurring once and the leading ten covering 0.95% to 1%. These data are also associated with another study on yellow fever vaccine responses in identical twins.

The source material was CD4+ T cells sorted from blood. The receptor source for this set is a woman under 30 in good health.

This clonotype showed up many times. The V and J genes are TRBV7-2 and TRBJ2-3; 10 nucleotides match TRBD2. Trimming took 0 bases from V and 6 from J; bases not matched to a gene: 6. The germline CDR1 and CDR2 sequences are SGHTA and FQGNSA. The CDR3 extends over 16 amino acids. CDR3 region: CASSLAPSGRADTQYF. The CDR3 DNA is TGTGCCAGCAGCTTAGCTCCTAGCGGGAGAGCGGATACGCAGTATTTT.

With regard to this clonotype: A much larger clone lies one base from this, so it may be a read error. The chain uses TRBV6-2 or TRBV6-3 and TRBJ2-1, with TRBD2 as a possible D gene (6 bases). Trimming shortened V by 10 bases and J by 2 bases, and 18 bases separated the two germline ends. The CDR3 spans 15 residues. Germline V gene data show CDR1 as MNHEY and CDR2 as SVGEGT. This CDR3 reads CATSPGTYTYNEQFF. The CDR3 nucleotides are TGTGCCACCTCCCCGGGGACTTATACCTACAATGAGCAGTTCTTC.

This clonotype was observed a handful of times. This chain connects TRBV11-2 to TRBJ2-5; 16 bases match TRBD2. This CDR3 is built from 18 residues. CDR1 is SGHAT, CDR2 FQNNGV, per germline. The V gene end was trimmed by 5 bases and the J gene end by 4 bases; junction bases not matched to a gene: 10. In nucleotides, the CDR3 is TGTGCCAGCAGCCTGAAGGCGGGACTAGCGGGAGGGATAGAGACCCAGTACTTC. Its translation is CASSLKAGLAGGIETQYF. The full variable domain, in which reference TRBV11-2 and TRBJ2-5 provide the parts outside the CDR3, is EAGVAQSPRYKIIEKRQSVAFWCNPISGHATLYWYQQILGQGPKLLIQFQNNGVVDDSQLPKDRFSAERLKGVDSTLKIQPAKLEDSAVYLCASSLKAGLAGGIETQYFGPGTRLLVL.

This rearrangement joins TRBV6-2 or TRBV6-3 to TRBJ2-7; tentatively, D is TRBD1 (6 bases). This CDR3 has 14 residues. V was clipped by 2 bases and J by 3 bases, with 11 bases between them. The germline gives CDR1 MNHEY, CDR2 SVGEGT. The CDR3: CASSYLDRNYEQYF. The CDR3 DNA reads as TGTGCCAGCAGTTACCTCGACAGGAACTACGAGCAGTACTTC.

This clonotype was picked up a small number of times. The CDR3 bases are TGTGCCAGCAGCGTAGAGGGGGGCTTTGACACTGAAGCTTTCTTT. It yields the protein CASSVEGGFDTEAFF. V gene TRBV9 combines with J gene TRBJ1-1, with a weak D call TRBD1 (6 bases). The CDR3 loop spans 15 amino acids. Trimming removed 0 bases at V and 3 bases at J, with 12 bases between. Germline V gene data show CDR1 as SGDLS and CDR2 as YYNGEE.

This clonotype was seen a handful of times. The chain combines TRBV10-3 with TRBJ2-1; D unresolved. Germline CDR1 ENHRY, CDR2 SYGVKD. Trimming pared 5 bases from V and 9 bases from J, leaving 17 bases between. The CDR3 is made up of 14 amino acids. The CDR3 protein is CAISLEKDVGEQFF. DNA for the CDR3: TGTGCCATCAGTCTCGAGAAGGACGTGGGTGAGCAGTTCTTC.

This clonotype was found a few times. This sequence joins TRBV5-6 and TRBJ2-3; TRBD2 matches at 14 bases. CDR1 and CDR2 (germline): SGHDT, YYEEEE. CDR3 length equals 17 residues. V lost 4 bases to trimming and J lost 5 bases; unmatched junction nucleotides: 9. The CDR3 DNA reads as TGTGCCAGCAGCCAAGGTCCGGGACTAGCGGGGGAAGATACGCAGTATTTT. Translating it yields CASSQGPGLAGEDTQYF.

The gene calls are TRBV7-9 and TRBJ2-7, with 9 bases matching TRBD2. Losses at the gene ends were 1 base for V and 4 bases for J; bases not matched to a gene: 8. This CDR3 spans 16 amino acids. In germline, CDR1 is SEHNR, CDR2 FQNEAQ (reference sequence). The CDR3 DNA reads TGTGCCAGCAGCTTAGGGGGGGCTAGCGGGAAATACGAGCAGTACTTC. Protein: CASSLGGASGKYEQYF.

This clonotype was observed a few times. The chain links TRBV24-1 to TRBJ2-4, with 7 bases lining up with TRBD1. Trimming took 6 bases from V and 4 from J; bases not matched to a gene: 8. CDR1 and CDR2 from the germline V gene are KGHDR and SFDVKD. The CDR3 consists of 15 residues. The CDR3 region has the DNA TGTGCCACCAGTCCTAAGTCGGGACAGAAAAACATTCAGTACTTC. This codes for CATSPKSGQKNIQYF.

This clonotype was observed at least ten times. The rearrangement joins TRBV12-3 or TRBV12-4 to TRBJ2-1, with D uncertain. V was cut by 2 bases and J by 7 bases, with 9 bases left in between. The CDR3 is 13 residues long. CDR3 loop: CASSLSGVNEQFF. The CDR3 DNA is TGTGCCAGCAGTTTATCTGGGGTAAATGAGCAGTTCTTC.

The rearrangement links TRBV24-1 to TRBJ2-7; D not resolved. The germline V and J ends were trimmed by 2 bases and 1 base, with 8 bases remaining between them. CDR1 is KGHDR and CDR2 is SFDVKD in the germline V gene. The CDR3 is 14 amino acids. The CDR3 spells CATSDSGPSYEQYF. The CDR3 region has the DNA TGTGCCACCAGTGATTCCGGCCCATCCTACGAGCAGTACTTC.

The CDR3 region has the DNA TGTGCCAGTATAGCGTCGGGCACAGATACGCAGTATTTT. Translating it yields CASIASGTDTQYF. The rearrangement links TRBV19 to TRBJ2-3, with D maybe TRBD2 (5 bases). V lost 7 bases to trimming and J lost 1 base, with 9 bases between them. CDR3 length: 13 residues. From germline, CDR1 is LNHDA and CDR2 SQIVND (reference sequence). Full variable domain (remainder filled in from reference TRBV19 and TRBJ2-3): DGGITQSPKYLFRKEGQNVTLSCEQNLNHDAMYWYRQDPGQGLRLIYYSQIVNDFQKGDIAEGYSVSREKKESFPLTVTSAQKNPTAFYLCASIASGTDTQYFGPGTRLTVL.

This clonotype has a handful of counts. V and J are TRBV7-9 and TRBJ2-5, with D possibly TRBD2 on 5 matching bases. V lost 1 base and J 5 bases, leaving 11 bases between the germline ends. The CDR3 runs to 14 residues. Per germline, CDR1 SEHNR and CDR2 FQNEAQ (reference sequence). CDR3 protein: CASSLGSERETQYF. CDR3 sequence (DNA): TGTGCCAGCAGCTTAGGGTCGGAGCGGGAGACCCAGTACTTC.

The chain employs TRBV5-6 and TRBJ2-7; 10 bases match TRBD2. Losses at the gene ends were 4 bases for V and 4 bases for J; bases not matched to a gene: 11. Germline values: CDR1 SGHDT, CDR2 YYEEEE. CDR3 length equals 16 residues. The CDR3 DNA sequence: TGTGCCAGCAGCGTTGCAGCGGGGGGGCCGGGTTACGAGCAGTACTTC. This codes for CASSVAAGGPGYEQYF.

This clonotype was counted ten times or more. The chain links TRBV29-1 to TRBJ2-3, with D possibly matching TRBD2 (6 bases). The germline V and J ends were trimmed by 4 bases and 1 base, with 9 bases remaining between them. The germline V gene has CDR1 SQVTM and CDR2 ANQGSEA. This CDR3 region has 13 residues. CDR3 in DNA: TGCAGCGTTGTTTCGGGGGGCACAGATACGCAGTATTTT. It specifies CSVVSGGTDTQYF.

A word on this clonotype: The junction and the germline gene differ at one end; a read error may be behind it. The chain combines TRBV30 with TRBJ2-1; no reliable D call. Germline lookup yields CDR1 GTSNPN and CDR2 SVGIG (reference sequence). The CDR3 is 11 residues long. The CDR3 DNA reads as TGTGCCCGGAGCCAGGATAATGAGCAGTTCTTC. Protein sequence: CARSQDNEQFF. Combining the CDR3 with reference TRBV30 and TRBJ2-1 gives the whole variable domain SQTIHQWPATLVQPVGSPLSLECTVEGTSNPNLYWYRQAAGRGLQLLFYSVGIGQISSEVPQNLSASRPQDRQFILSSKKLLLSDSGFYLCARSQDNEQFFGPGTRLTVL.

The gene calls are TRBV7-9 and TRBJ1-5; a weak D match, TRBD1 (5 bases). The germline CDR1 and CDR2 sequences are SEHNR and FQNEAQ (reference sequence). Trimming removed 6 bases at V and 5 bases at J, with 11 bases between. The CDR3 is 13 residues long. The CDR3 protein is CASSRQTDQPQHF. Here the CDR3 DNA reads TGTGCCAGCAGTCGACAGACCGATCAGCCCCAGCATTTT.

This chain joins TRBV5-1 and TRBJ1-1; 8 nucleotides match TRBD1. The J segment lost 1 base and the V segment lost 4 bases, leaving 3 bases of the junction unmatched. The CDR3 runs 14 residues. The germline gives CDR1 SGHRS, CDR2 YFSETQ. CDR3 sequence reads: CASSQQGGNTEAFF. The CDR3 nucleotides read TGCGCCAGCAGCCAACAGGGGGGGAACACTGAAGCTTTCTTT.

This clonotype was recorded at least ten times. This chain links TRBV28 with TRBJ1-2; 8 bases line up with TRBD1. Germline V lookup: CDR1 MDHEN, CDR2 SYDVKM. V dropped 9 bases and J dropped 7; count of bases not matched to a gene: 10. The CDR3 extends over 13 amino acids. The CDR3 DNA reads as TGTGCCAGTTCACGACAGGGGATGACTGGCTACACCTTC. Translated: CASSRQGMTGYTF.